This T cell receptor (beta chain) was obtained from a study of a mutant IDH1 vaccine in newly diagnosed glioma. Across the whole study: Investigators started vaccination 4-6 weeks after radiotherapy alone, or with temozolomide cycles.

Time point defined: week 47, end of study. Doses consisted of 300 ug of mutant IDH1 20-mer peptide each, paired with topical imiquimod. The data were produced by immunoSEQ multiplex PCR, yet TCRdb's version contains in-frame clones alone and is incomplete. This table holds fewer than 70,000 clones, roughly four fifths found once. Comment on this clone: What it binds is unknown.

CDR1 SGHTA and CDR2 FQGNSA come from the germline V gene. The J segment lost 3 bases and the V segment lost 2 bases, leaving 6 bases of the junction unmatched. The CDR3 extends over 15 amino acids. The chain combines TRBV7-2 with TRBJ2-7; 8 bases are shared with TRBD1. This sample comprised PBMCs, obtained from a glioma patient whose treatment included an IDH1 peptide vaccine. This TCR was sampled from a man between 25 and 39 years old with glioma. For the CDR3, the DNA is TGTGCCAGCAGCTTACCGGGACAGGTACTCTACGAGCAGTACTTC. Translation: CASSLPGQVLYEQYF.